A selection of T cell receptor beta chains follows, all from one sample in a study of blood T cells in healthy people across ages. MiXCR was run by TCRdb on the 5' RACE reads, yielding one entry per CDR3 protein. Among about 670,000 distinct CDR3 sequences listed, about 51% were seen once. Sequencing input: blood. The receptors come from a woman older than 75 in good health. The CDR3 runs from the conserved cysteine through the conserved F or W. A D gene is named only where the DNA matches it firmly. Only part of the rows carry a size: once, few, many, or a class if the clone is expanded.

>TRBD2|NA|TRBV7-8|TRBJ2-5
CASSLTSGAKETQYF
TGTGCCAGCAGCTTAACTAGCGGGGCAAAAGAGACCCAGTACTTC
>TRBD1|once|TRBV7-9|TRBJ1-2
CASSSGTGISANYGYTF
TGTGCCAGCAGCTCCGGGACAGGGATAAGTGCTAACTATGGCTACACCTTC
>NA|NA|TRBV11-2|TRBJ1-3
CASSLVGHIAGNTIYF
TGTGCCAGCAGCTTAGTCGGACATATTGCTGGAAACACCATATATTTT
>TRBD1|few|TRBV19|TRBJ1-1
CASSLGQGADAFF
TGTGCCAGTAGCTTGGGACAGGGGGCCGACGCTTTCTTT
>NA|NA|TRBV29-1|TRBJ2-3
CSVVRGVTDTQYF
TGCAGCGTTGTTAGGGGGGTAACAGATACGCAGTATTTT
>TRBD2|NA|TRBV12-3/TRBV12-4|TRBJ2-2
CASPMSSGRASTGELFF
TGTGCCAGCCCAATGTCTAGCGGGAGAGCTTCGACCGGGGAGCTGTTTTTT
>NA|few|TRBV9|TRBJ1-1
CASSVAPSQREAFF
TGTGCCAGCAGCGTAGCTCCTAGCCAGCGCGAAGCTTTCTTT
>NA|NA|TRBV7-7|TRBJ2-3
CASSAIMAHTDTQYF
TGTGCCAGCAGCGCCATCATGGCCCACACAGATACGCAGTATTTT
>NA|many|TRBV7-9|TRBJ1-2
CASSAGTAYGYTF
TGTGCCAGCAGTGCCGGGACGGCCTATGGCTACACCTTC
>NA|NA|TRBV27|TRBJ2-1
CASSLTPPGQSSYNEQFF
TGTGCCAGCAGTTTAACCCCGCCGGGACAAAGCTCCTACAATGAGCAGTTCTTC
>TRBD2|NA|TRBV10-3|TRBJ2-1
CAITGTSGHNEQFF
TGTGCCATCACTGGGACTAGCGGGCACAATGAGCAGTTCTTC